The 3 T cell receptor beta chains in this list originate from one sample, sequenced in a study of blood T cells in healthy people across ages. Next came a second PCR, run for about 7 to 12 cycles, which used a sample-barcoded 5' primer along with a J-beta primer mix. TCRdb fed the 5' RACE reads into MiXCR, producing one record per CDR3 protein. The sample records more than 1.4 million distinct CDR3 sequences, roughly 45% being singletons. The specimen sequenced was blood. The receptors were gathered from a woman aged 18-35 years in good health.

This clonotype was seen a handful of times. The chain uses TRBV5-1 and TRBJ2-5; 9 bases agree with TRBD2. Germline V gene sequence: CDR1 SGHRS, CDR2 YFSETQ. This CDR3 comprises 14 residues. V was pared by 4 bases and J by 4 bases, with 5 bases of the junction left unmatched. Here the CDR3 reads CASSTAGGGETQYF. CDR3 DNA sequence: TGCGCCAGCAGCACAGCGGGAGGTGGAGAGACCCAGTACTTC.

This clonotype was observed a few times. The rearrangement joins TRBV20-1 to TRBJ2-7; 10 positions match TRBD2. Per the germline V gene, CDR1 is DFQATT and CDR2 is SNEGSKA (reference sequence). Germline trimming cut 4 bases from V and 6 bases from J; bases unmatched to any gene: 6. This CDR3 is built from 13 residues. The CDR3 nucleotides are TGCAGTGCTATAGCTAGCGGGAGCTTCGAGCAGTACTTC. It specifies CSAIASGSFEQYF.

For the CDR3, the DNA is TGTGCCACCAGCAGAGACTGGCTAGCCTCAGAGACCCAGTACTTC. It specifies CATSRDWLASETQYF. V usage is TRBV15 and J usage is TRBJ2-4, with D possibly matching TRBD2 (5 bases). The tail of the sequence fits TRBJ2-5 better, so the J call may be wrong. CDR3 length equals 15 residues. Per the germline V gene, CDR1 is LNHNV and CDR2 is YYDKDF (reference sequence).